This TCR beta chain was identified in a study of T cell repertoires in aging, cancer and after chemotherapy. Background on the study: Healthy donor repertoires were recorded over several months to years and showed clear clonal overlap.

TCR beta rearrangements were amplified from peripheral blood genomic DNA. This clonotype appeared a few times. No antigen is known for it. Overall study results and limits: Median generation probability rose over the chemotherapy interval in each cancer cohort, suggesting rebound thymic output. Compared with age-matched healthy donors, untreated hematological or solid cancer patients showed higher blood TCR clonality.

TRB rearrangements spanning V, D and J were amplified using mixed TRB-A/B primers. TCRdb analysed the multiplex PCR reads with MiXCR anew, one entry per CDR3 protein. The sample includes about 5,500 distinct CDR3 sequences, roughly 30% of them seen just once. V was cut by 2 bases and J by 4 bases, with 13 bases left in between. This CDR3 contains 15 residues. Per germline, CDR1 SGHNT and CDR2 YYREEE (reference sequence). V and J are TRBV5-4 and TRBJ2-1; the D gene is possibly TRBD1 (5 bases). The sequence was collected from a human donor in good health. Sequencing used blood. The chain's CDR3 is CASSFAGLSYNEQFF. CDR3 DNA: TGTGCCAGCAGCTTTGCAGGGCTTTCATACAATGAGCAGTTCTTC.